This T cell receptor (beta chain) was obtained from a study of identical twins. This clonotype was recorded at least ten times. No antigen is known for it. This CDR3 is built from 15 residues. Per germline, CDR1 LGHNA and CDR2 YSLEER. With 3 bases clipped from V and 0 bases from J, the junction kept 4 bases outside the gene matches. cDNA molecules carried unique molecular identifiers, and template switching added a universal primer site. Using its own MiXCR run on the 5' RACE reads, TCRdb lists one record per CDR3 protein. The table includes 300,000 or so distinct CDR3 sequences, roughly 10% detected once. General study findings and limits: High-abundance cord blood beta clonotypes had fewer insertions; memory repertoires showed none.

These same data were also listed under a study on yellow fever vaccine responses in identical twins.

The chain combines TRBV4-3 with TRBJ2-7, with 8 bases matching TRBD1. The sequence was collected from a woman younger than 30 in good health. The material sequenced was CD8+ T cells sorted from blood. The CDR3 here is CASSQRTGSSYEQYF. CDR3 DNA sequence: TGCGCCAGCAGCCAGAGGACAGGGAGCTCCTACGAGCAGTACTTC.